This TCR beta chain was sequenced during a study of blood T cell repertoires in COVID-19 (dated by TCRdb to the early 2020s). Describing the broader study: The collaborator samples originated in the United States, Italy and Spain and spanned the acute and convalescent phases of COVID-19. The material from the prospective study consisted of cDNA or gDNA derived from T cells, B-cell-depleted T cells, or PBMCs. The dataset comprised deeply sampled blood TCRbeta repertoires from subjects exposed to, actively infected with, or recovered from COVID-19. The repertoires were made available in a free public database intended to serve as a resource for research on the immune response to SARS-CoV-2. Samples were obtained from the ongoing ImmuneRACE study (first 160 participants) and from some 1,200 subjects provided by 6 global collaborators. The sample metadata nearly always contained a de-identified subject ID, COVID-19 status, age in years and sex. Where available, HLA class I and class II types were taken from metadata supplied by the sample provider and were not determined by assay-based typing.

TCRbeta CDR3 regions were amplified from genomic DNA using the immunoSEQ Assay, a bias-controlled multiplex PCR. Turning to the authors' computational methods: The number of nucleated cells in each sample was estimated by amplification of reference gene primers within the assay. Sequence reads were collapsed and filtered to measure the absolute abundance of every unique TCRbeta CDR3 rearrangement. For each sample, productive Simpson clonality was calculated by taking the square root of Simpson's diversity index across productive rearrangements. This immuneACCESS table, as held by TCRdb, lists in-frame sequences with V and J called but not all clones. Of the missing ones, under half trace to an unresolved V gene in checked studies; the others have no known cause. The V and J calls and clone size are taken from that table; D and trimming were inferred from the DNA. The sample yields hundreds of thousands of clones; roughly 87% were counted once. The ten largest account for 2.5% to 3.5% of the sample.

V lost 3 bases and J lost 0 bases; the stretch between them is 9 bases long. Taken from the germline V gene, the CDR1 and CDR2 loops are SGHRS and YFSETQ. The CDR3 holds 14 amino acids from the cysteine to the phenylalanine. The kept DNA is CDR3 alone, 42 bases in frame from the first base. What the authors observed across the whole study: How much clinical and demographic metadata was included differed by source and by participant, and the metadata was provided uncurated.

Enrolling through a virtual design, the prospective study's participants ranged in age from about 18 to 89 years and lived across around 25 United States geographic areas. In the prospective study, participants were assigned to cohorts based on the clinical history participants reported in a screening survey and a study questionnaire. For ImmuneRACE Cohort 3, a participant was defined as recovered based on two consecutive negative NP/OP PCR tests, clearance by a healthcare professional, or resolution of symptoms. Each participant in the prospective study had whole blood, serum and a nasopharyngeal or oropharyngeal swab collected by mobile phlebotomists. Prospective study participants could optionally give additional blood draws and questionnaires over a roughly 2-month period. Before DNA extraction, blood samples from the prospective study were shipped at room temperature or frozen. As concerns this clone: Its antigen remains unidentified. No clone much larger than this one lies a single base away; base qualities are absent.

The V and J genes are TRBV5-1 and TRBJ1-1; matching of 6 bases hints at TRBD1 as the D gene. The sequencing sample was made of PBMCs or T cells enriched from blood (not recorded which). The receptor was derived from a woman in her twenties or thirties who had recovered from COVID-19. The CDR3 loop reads CASSSGTLNTEAFF. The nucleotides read TGCGCCAGCAGCTCCGGGACACTGAACACTGAAGCTTTCTTT.